Listed here are 25 T cell receptor beta chains from one sample, sequenced in a study of blood T cells in healthy people across ages. Alongside a J-beta primer mix, a sample-barcoded 5' primer served in a second PCR lasting roughly 7 to 11 cycles. One entry per CDR3 protein results from TCRdb running MiXCR on the 5' RACE reads. The table lists 700,000 to 850,000 distinct CDR3 sequences, 35% to 40% of them singletons, with roughly 13% in the top ten. Sequenced input: blood. These receptor sequences come from a young man in good health.

Ten or more counts support this clonotype. CDR3: CASSQDTRLAGGTDTQYF. In DNA, the CDR3 is TGCGCCAGCAGCCAAGACACCAGACTAGCGGGGGGAACAGATACGCAGTATTTT. The chain combines TRBV4-3 with TRBJ2-3, with 13 bases lining up with TRBD2. Trimming cost V 0 bases and J 3 bases; bases outside gene matches: 6. CDR3 length equals 18 residues. In germline, CDR1 is LGHNA, CDR2 YSLEER.

This clonotype appeared a few times. The genes are TRBV6-1 and TRBJ2-1; D call uncertain. Trimming cost V 11 bases and J 0 bases, with 26 bases left between them. CDR3 length equals 18 residues. Per germline, CDR1 MNHNS and CDR2 SASEGT. CDR3 protein: CAGPCCPHELSSYNEQFF. CDR3 sequence (DNA): TGTGCCGGACCTTGTTGCCCCCACGAACTAAGCTCCTACAATGAGCAGTTCTTC.

V gene TRBV20-1 combines with J gene TRBJ1-1, with D perhaps matching TRBD1 (5 bases). Germline V gives CDR1 DFQATT, CDR2 SNEGSKA (reference sequence). The CDR3 is 15 residues long. V lost 0 bases and J 2 bases, leaving 13 bases between the germline ends. CDR3 in amino acids: CSARDPEGTNTEAFF. The CDR3 DNA sequence: TGCAGTGCTAGAGATCCGGAAGGGACCAACACTGAAGCTTTCTTT.

This clonotype was detected ten times or more. This chain connects TRBV5-1 to TRBJ2-1; D remains ambiguous. The V and J ends lost 4 bases and 3 bases respectively, with 11 bases between them. In germline, CDR1 is SGHRS, CDR2 YFSETQ. The CDR3 has 14 residues. The CDR3 coding sequence is TGCGCCAGCAGCCCTGACACCGTCTACAATGAGCAGTTCTTC. The encoded protein is CASSPDTVYNEQFF.

This clonotype was seen more than once but under ten times. Sequence at one end of the junction differs from germline and may be a read error. V is TRBV27 and J is TRBJ2-3, with D possibly TRBD1 on 5 matching bases. CDR1 MNHEY and CDR2 SMNVEV come from the germline V gene (reference sequence). The CDR3 is 14 amino acids. The CDR3 DNA follows: TGTGCCAGCAGTGTATCGTACAGGACAGATACGCAGTATTTT. Encoded protein: CASSVSYRTDTQYF.

The CDR3 spells CASSQEARGAEETQYF. For the CDR3, the DNA is TGCGCCAGCAGCCAAGAAGCGCGGGGGGCCGAAGAGACCCAGTACTTC. The V and J genes are TRBV4-3 and TRBJ2-5; 8 bases agree with TRBD2. In germline, CDR1 is LGHNA, CDR2 YSLEER. The trim removed 0 bases at V and 3 bases at J, leaving 6 bases unmatched. CDR3 length: 16 residues.

This clonotype was seen only a few times. The chain links TRBV3-1 to TRBJ2-5, with D possibly TRBD1 on 6 matching bases. The CDR3 length is 14 residues. V lost 0 bases and J lost 2, with 7 bases in between. Looked up from germline, CDR1 is LGHDT and CDR2 is YNNKEL (reference sequence). This chain's CDR3 is CASSQDTGQETQYF. DNA for the CDR3: TGTGCCAGCAGCCAAGATACAGGGCAAGAGACCCAGTACTTC.

This clonotype came up a few times. V and J are TRBV6-5 and TRBJ1-2; D might be TRBD1 (5 bases). CDR1 and CDR2 (germline): MNHEY, SVGAGI. V was clipped by 3 bases and J by 2 bases, with 13 bases between them. This CDR3 has 15 residues. CDR3 region: CASSYGGTLNYGYTF. The CDR3 DNA sequence: TGTGCCAGCAGTTATGGGGGTACCCTAAACTATGGCTACACCTTC.

To note about this clonotype: A single base separates this from a much larger clone, so it may be a read error. The chain carries TRBV6-6 and TRBJ2-3; D perhaps matches TRBD1 (6 bases). V lost 6 bases, J lost 1 base, and 8 bases lay in between. CDR1 is MNHNY and CDR2 is SVGAGI in the germline V gene (reference sequence). The length of the CDR3 is 13 residues. CDR3 DNA: TGTGCCAGCAGGGACAGCGGCACAGATACGCAGTATTTT. This translates into CASRDSGTDTQYF.

This clonotype was observed a few times. The rearrangement links TRBV12-3 or TRBV12-4 to TRBJ2-7; D not resolved. Trimming took off 5 bases at V and 6 bases at J, with 20 bases between the two ends. The CDR3 consists of 15 residues. The CDR3 DNA sequence: TGTGCCAGCAGTCCCCCGCTCAAACCATCAGGCGAGCAGTACTTC. This sequence encodes CASSPPLKPSGEQYF.

The rearrangement joins TRBV5-1 to TRBJ2-1, with TRBD1 matching over 10 bases. The CDR3 totals 16 residues. The J segment lost 7 bases and the V segment lost 3 bases, leaving 10 bases of the junction unmatched. Germline assignment: CDR1 SGHRS and CDR2 YFSETQ. CDR3 amino acids: CASSSPGTGAYNEQFF. The CDR3 DNA reads TGCGCCAGCAGCTCGCCCGGGACAGGGGCTTATAATGAGCAGTTCTTC.

The chain is built from TRBV12-3 or TRBV12-4 and TRBJ1-6, with D possibly being TRBD1 (5 bases). The CDR3 totals 20 residues. Trimming removed 8 bases from V and 3 bases from J, with 29 bases in between. As DNA, the CDR3 is TGTGCCAGCGGAGGGGATACACCCGGGCTCCCAGGAGACTATAATTCACCCCTCCACTTT. Its protein product is CASGGDTPGLPGDYNSPLHF.

The chain links TRBV5-1 to TRBJ2-5; the D gene is possibly TRBD2 (6 bases). The germline V and J ends were trimmed by 0 bases and 6 bases, with 15 bases remaining between them. CDR3 size: 15 residues. Germline assignment: CDR1 SGHRS and CDR2 YFSETQ. This CDR3 reads CASSLGPAGFKTQYF. The CDR3 nucleotides are TGCGCCAGCAGCTTGGGGCCGGCGGGGTTTAAGACCCAGTACTTC.

The chain links TRBV5-1 to TRBJ2-1; 8 bases agree with TRBD2. V lost 4 bases, J lost 13 bases, and 13 bases stayed unmatched. The CDR3 has 14 residues. The germline V gene encodes CDR1 SGHRS and CDR2 YFSETQ. CDR3 protein: CASSAAGVEETQFF. The CDR3 nucleotides are TGCGCCAGCAGCGCAGCGGGGGTGGAAGAGACCCAGTTCTTC.

This chain joins TRBV5-6 and TRBJ2-3; D is perhaps TRBD1 or TRBD2 (5 bases each). CDR3 size: 16 residues. V was trimmed by 0 bases and J by 1 base, leaving 12 bases between them. The germline gives CDR1 SGHDT, CDR2 YYEEEE. As DNA, the CDR3 is TGTGCCAGCAGCTTGGAGGCAGGGACGGGCACAGATACGCAGTATTTT. Amino acids: CASSLEAGTGTDTQYF. Full variable domain (missing parts from reference TRBV5-6 and TRBJ2-3): DAGVTQSPTHLIKTRGQQVTLRCSPKSGHDTVSWYQQALGQGPQFIFQYYEEEERQRGNFPDRFSGHQFPNYSSELNVNALLLGDSALYLCASSLEAGTGTDTQYFGPGTRLTVL.

This clonotype was seen a handful of times. The V call is TRBV6-5, the J call TRBJ1-2; D is perhaps TRBD1 (6 bases). In germline, CDR1 is MNHEY, CDR2 SVGAGI. The CDR3 contains 15 residues. The germline V and J ends were trimmed by 6 bases and 2 bases, with 16 bases remaining between them. The CDR3 reads CASSRRGKFNYGYTF. CDR3 coding DNA: TGTGCCAGCAGCCGTAGGGGGAAATTCAACTATGGCTACACCTTC.

With regard to this clonotype: A much larger clone differs by one base, so this may be a read error. V and J are TRBV5-5 and TRBJ1-2; D gene unclear. The CDR3 runs 15 residues. CDR1 and CDR2 from the germline V gene are SGHKS and YYEKEE (reference sequence). In DNA form, the CDR3 reads TGTGCCAGCAACTTGGCTGCAGGAACTAACTATGGCTACACCTTC. It is translated as CASNLAAGTNYGYTF.

The chain combines TRBV7-9 with TRBJ1-2; maybe TRBD1 (6 bases). The CDR3 length is 16 residues. Trimming shortened V by 4 bases and J by 6 bases, and 21 bases separated the two germline ends. Germline V lookup: CDR1 SEHNR, CDR2 FQNEAQ (reference sequence). As DNA, the CDR3 is TGTGCCAGCAGCTCCCTAGTAGAGGGGACAAACCATGGCTACACCTTC. Its protein is CASSSLVEGTNHGYTF.

Concerning this clonotype itself: This may arise from a read error, as a much more abundant clone is one base away. The rearrangement joins TRBV4-3 to TRBJ2-1; possible D gene TRBD1, 6 bases. V lost 1 base and J 9 bases, leaving 19 bases between the germline ends. The CDR3 covers 16 residues. Germline lookup yields CDR1 LGHNA and CDR2 YSLEER. Written as DNA, the CDR3 is TGCGCCAGCAGCCAAGGGGCTATGGACAGTCGAGGTGAGCAGTTCTTC. Protein product: CASSQGAMDSRGEQFF.

This clonotype was picked up many times. The J gene is TRBJ2-1, the V gene TRBV27; 8 positions match TRBD1. Looked up from germline, CDR1 is MNHEY and CDR2 is SMNVEV (reference sequence). The CDR3 is 13 residues long. The ends lost 7 bases at V and 8 bases at J; junction bases unmatched: 7. CDR3 protein: CASTTTRGHEQFF. The CDR3 DNA follows: TGTGCCAGCACCACTACCAGGGGGCATGAGCAGTTCTTC.

This clonotype has a handful of counts. V is TRBV2 and J is TRBJ1-6; TRBD1 matches at 7 bases. The CDR3 has 14 residues. V lost 5 bases and J lost 10; bases outside the gene matches: 8. Germline V gives CDR1 SNHLY, CDR2 FYNNEI. The chain's CDR3 is CASSTLQGGSPLHF. CDR3 in DNA: TGTGCCAGCAGTACTCTCCAGGGGGGCTCACCCCTCCACTTT.

V and J are TRBV10-3 and TRBJ2-5; tentatively, D is TRBD1 (5 bases). V lost 4 bases and J 1 base, leaving 7 bases between the germline ends. This CDR3 is 13 amino acids long. Looked up from germline, CDR1 is ENHRY and CDR2 is SYGVKD. The CDR3 region has the DNA TGTGCCATCAGTGTTACAGGCCAAGAGACCCAGTACTTC. Its protein is CAISVTGQETQYF.

The chain combines TRBV6-5 with TRBJ2-3; TRBD1 might be the D (6 bases). This CDR3 is 18 amino acids long. Trimming stripped 0 bases from V and 5 bases from J, with 21 bases between. From germline, CDR1 is MNHEY and CDR2 SVGAGI. As DNA, the CDR3 is TGTGCCAGCAGTTACTCGGTTCCTGGGGGCAGGATGATAGATACGCAGTATTTT. This translates into CASSYSVPGGRMIDTQYF.

The chain has TRBV24-1 and TRBJ2-6, with TRBD2 matching over 7 bases. Per the germline V gene, CDR1 is KGHDR and CDR2 is SFDVKD. CDR3 size: 16 residues. J was trimmed by 0 bases and V by 8 bases; bases with no gene match: 6. CDR3 DNA sequence: TGTGCCACCAACACTAGCGAGGGCTCTGGGGCCAACGTCCTGACTTTC. It encodes CATNTSEGSGANVLTF.

This sequence joins TRBV10-3 and TRBJ1-1; a possible D gene is TRBD1 (5 bases). Trimming left V 7 bases short and J 6 bases short, with 15 bases between. This CDR3 spans 13 amino acids. Germline lookup yields CDR1 ENHRY and CDR2 SYGVKD. CDR3 in amino acids: CAIKGTDAPEAFF. CDR3 DNA: TGTGCCATCAAAGGGACGGACGCCCCTGAAGCTTTCTTT.